A single TCR beta chain is shown here with its context. Trimming cost V 6 bases and J 0 bases; bases outside gene matches: 8. CDR1 and CDR2 from the germline V gene are MDHEN and SYDVKM. The CDR3 has 16 amino acids. These data originate in a study of blood T cell repertoires in COVID-19. At the level of the study: Spain, Italy and the United States supplied samples that represented acute and convalescent COVID-19. From T cells, B-cell-depleted T cells, or PBMCs came the material, which was cDNA or gDNA.

Original methodology: Reference gene primer amplification yielded estimated nucleated cell counts. The table came from immunoSEQ multiplex PCR; TCRdb's copy has only in-frame clones and leaves some out. V, J and clone size are those of that table, while D and trimming were read from the DNA. The table includes under 150,000 clones, about four fifths detected once. Sequencing was performed on peripheral blood. The sequence was collected from a woman in her sixties or seventies with acute or convalescent COVID-19. The chain uses TRBV28 and TRBJ1-5; TRBD1 matches at 7 bases. The CDR3 coding sequence is TGTGCCAGCAGCGTGGACAGGATCTATAGCAATCAGCCCCAGCATTTT. Protein product: CASSVDRIYSNQPQHF.